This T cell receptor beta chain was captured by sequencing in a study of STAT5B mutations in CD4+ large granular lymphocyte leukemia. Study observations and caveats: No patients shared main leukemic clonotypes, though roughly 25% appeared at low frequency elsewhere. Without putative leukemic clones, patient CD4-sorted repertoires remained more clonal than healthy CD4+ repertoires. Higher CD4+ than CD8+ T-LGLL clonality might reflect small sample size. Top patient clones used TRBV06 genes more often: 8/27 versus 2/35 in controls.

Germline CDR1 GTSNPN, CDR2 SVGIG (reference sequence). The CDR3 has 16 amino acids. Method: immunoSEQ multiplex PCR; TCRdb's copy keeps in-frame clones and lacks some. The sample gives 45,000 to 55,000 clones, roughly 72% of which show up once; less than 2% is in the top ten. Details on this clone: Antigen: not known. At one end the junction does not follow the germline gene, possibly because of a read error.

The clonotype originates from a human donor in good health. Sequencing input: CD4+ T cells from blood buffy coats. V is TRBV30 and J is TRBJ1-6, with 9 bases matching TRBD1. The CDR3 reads CAWRRQGEIANSPLHF. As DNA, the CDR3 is TGTGCTTGGAGGCGACAGGGGGAAATAGCGAATTCACCCCTCCACTTT.